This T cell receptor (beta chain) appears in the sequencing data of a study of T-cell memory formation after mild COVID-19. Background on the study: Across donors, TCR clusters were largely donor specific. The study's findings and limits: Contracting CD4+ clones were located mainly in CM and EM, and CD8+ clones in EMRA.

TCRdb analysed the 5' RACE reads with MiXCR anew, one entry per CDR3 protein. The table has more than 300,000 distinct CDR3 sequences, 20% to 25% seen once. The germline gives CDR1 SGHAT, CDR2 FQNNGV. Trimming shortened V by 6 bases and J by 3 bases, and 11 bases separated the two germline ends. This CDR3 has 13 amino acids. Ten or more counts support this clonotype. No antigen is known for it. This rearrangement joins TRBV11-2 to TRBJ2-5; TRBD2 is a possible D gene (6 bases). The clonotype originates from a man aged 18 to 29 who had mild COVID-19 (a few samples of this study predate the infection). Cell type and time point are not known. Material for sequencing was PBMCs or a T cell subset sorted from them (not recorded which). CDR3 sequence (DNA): TGTGCCAGCAGACGGGGGACGGAAGAGACCCAGTACTTC. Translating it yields CASRRGTEETQYF.